This T cell receptor (beta chain) is drawn from a study of PD-L1 blockade in urothelial cancer. Background on the study: Enrolled patients had been treated previously with 0 to 3 chemotherapy regimens. Once treatment had started, blood was analyzed at 3 weeks (second dose) and again at 6 weeks. Blood-derived samples held a median approximately 140,000 T cells.

TCRdb's copy holds only in-frame clones and misses some; the assay was immunoSEQ multiplex PCR. The sample carries about 30,000 clones, 80% to 90% recorded once. Documented time point: peripheral blood 6 weeks after treatment start. Patients suffered from locally advanced or metastatic urothelial carcinoma. The CDR3 length is 12 residues. Trimming stripped 7 bases from V and 8 bases from J, with 13 bases between. The germline gives CDR1 SGHRS, CDR2 YFSETQ. This TCR derives from an elderly man with urothelial cancer. The input for sequencing was PBMCs, taken around atezolizumab (anti-PD-L1) treatment. The chain links TRBV5-1 to TRBJ2-4, with D unclear. CDR3 protein: CASRLADDIQYF. CDR3 coding DNA: TGCGCCAGCCGACTGGCCGACGACATTCAGTACTTC.